This TCR beta chain originates from a study of neoadjuvant anti-PD-1 for oral cavity cancer. Time point of the sample: after neoadjuvant nivolumab, at surgical resection. The method was immunoSEQ multiplex PCR; TCRdb's version includes in-frame clones alone and lacks a portion of them. The table lists about 8,500 clones, under 85% of them singletons. Germline assignment: CDR1 SGDLS and CDR2 YYNGEE. The CDR3 extends over 16 amino acids. The V and J ends lost 5 bases and 2 bases, in that order; junction bases with no gene match: 11. The sequence was obtained from a person aged 40-85 years with oral cavity squamous cell carcinoma. The J gene is TRBJ2-3, the V gene TRBV9, with TRBD2 identical over 7 bases. Sequenced here: PBMCs, sampled after nivolumab (anti-PD-1) treatment. The CDR3 loop is CASSREAGLYTDTQYF. CDR3 sequence (DNA): TGTGCCAGCAGTCGGGAGGCGGGACTTTACACAGATACGCAGTATTTT.